This T cell receptor (beta chain) stems from a study of blood T cell repertoires in COVID-19. Study summary: In each case, the material was cDNA or gDNA derived from T cells, B-cell-depleted T cells, or PBMCs.

Assay: immunoSEQ multiplex PCR; the TCRdb copy retains only in-frame clones and omits some. The sample yields 100,000 to 150,000 clones, 85% to 90% seen once. The germline V gene has CDR1 ENHRY and CDR2 SYGVKD. The CDR3 contains 13 residues. Trimming cost V 9 bases and J 2 bases; bases outside gene matches: 3. Sequenced: peripheral blood. The sequence was obtained from a man aged 50 or older with acute or convalescent COVID-19. This chain links TRBV10-3 with TRBJ1-3; 8 positions match TRBD1. The CDR3 DNA is TGTGCCATTGGACAGGGCCCTGGAAACACCATATATTTT. This codes for CAIGQGPGNTIYF.